The rows below give T cell receptor beta chains drawn from one sample of a study of control samples from healthy donors and cancer patients. Data came from immunoSEQ multiplex PCR; TCRdb stores just in-frame clones and leaves some out. The sample shows hundreds of thousands of clones, roughly 90% of them seen only once. The sequenced sample was PBMCs. These receptors were taken from a man between 35 and 55 years old with head and neck cancer. The CDR3 runs from the conserved cysteine through the conserved F or W. D genes are given only for firm matches. Not all rows give a size; the values are once, few, many and, for expanded clones, a class.

j_call v_call clone_size d_call cdr3_length cdr3_nt cdr3_aa
TRBJ2-3 TRBV6-4 - - 13 TGTGCCAGCAGCTTAGGGGAGACAGATACGCAGTATTTT CASSLGETDTQYF
TRBJ2-1 TRBV19 - TRBD2 13 TGTGCCAGTAGCGGGGACTACTACAATGAGCAGTTCTTC CASSGDYYNEQFF
TRBJ1-6 TRBV10-2 few - 17 TGCGCCAGCAGTGAGTCGTTGGGAACAGGGAGGGGTTCACCCCTCCACTTT CASSESLGTGRGSPLHF
TRBJ2-1 TRBV4-1 - TRBD1 15 TGCGCCAGCAGCCAAACCCCGGACAGGGACAATGAGCAGTTCTTC CASSQTPDRDNEQFF
TRBJ1-5 TRBV12-3/TRBV12-4 - - 13 TGTGCCAGCAGATCTTTTAGCAATCAGCCCCAGCATTTT CASRSFSNQPQHF
TRBJ2-2 TRBV5-4 - TRBD2 17 TGTGCCAGCAGCCCGGGTAGCGGGGGTCTCAGGGGCGGGGAGCTGTTTTTT CASSPGSGGLRGGELFF
TRBJ1-1 TRBV5-1 once TRBD1 15 TGCGCCAGCAGCTACCGGGACAGGTCGAACACTGAAGCTTTCTTT CASSYRDRSNTEAFF
TRBJ2-2 TRBV12-3/TRBV12-4 - - 13 TGTGCCAGCAGTACAGGGAACACCGGGGAGCTGTTTTTT CASSTGNTGELFF
TRBJ1-2 TRBV2 - TRBD1 14 TGTGCCAGCAGTTTCCTCCCAGGGGGCTATGGCTACACCTTC CASSFLPGGYGYTF
TRBJ1-2 TRBV7-2 - - 15 TGTGCCAGCAGCTTAGGAGACCCCCGGGAAGATGGCTACACCTTC CASSLGDPREDGYTF
TRBJ1-1 TRBV10-3 - - 13 TGTGCCAGTCAGGGAGATCCTTACACTGAAGCTTTCTTT CASQGDPYTEAFF
TRBJ1-5 TRBV19 - - 14 TGTGCCAGTAGTATGGGAGTTAGCAATCAGCCCCAGCATTTT CASSMGVSNQPQHF
TRBJ2-5 TRBV10-3 - - 14 TGTGCCATCAGTGAGGGGTCGGGCGATGAGACCCAGTACTTC CAISEGSGDETQYF
TRBJ1-2 TRBV5-1 - - 14 TGCGCCAGCAGCTTGGCCTGGGGAAATCATGGCTACACCTTC CASSLAWGNHGYTF
TRBJ2-5 TRBV5-1 - TRBD2 17 TGCGCCAGCGGCGCTCCTAATACTAGCGGGAGGTTAGAGACCCAGTACTTC CASGAPNTSGRLETQYF